Below, 30 T cell receptor beta chains from the same sample are listed, as sequenced in a study of blood T cells in healthy people across ages. Through a sample-barcoded 5' primer and a J-beta primer mix, a second PCR was run for roughly 6 to 12 cycles. TCRdb itself ran the 5' RACE reads through MiXCR, one entry per CDR3 protein. Among about 800,000 distinct CDR3 sequences, approximately 25% were seen once, and the ten largest hold under 4.5%. Separately, the same data were catalogued under a study of T cells of mothers and their children.

Sequenced material: blood. The receptors derive from a boy between 10 and 17 years old in good health.

This clonotype was counted a few times. V and J are TRBV12-3 or TRBV12-4 and TRBJ2-2, with a tentative D call TRBD2 (5 bases). CDR3 length: 15 amino acids. The ends were cut back, 6 bases at V and 3 bases at J, with 14 bases in the middle. CDR3 bases: TGTGCCAGCAGCCCTGGACTGGATTACACCGGGGAGCTGTTTTTT. This codes for CASSPGLDYTGELFF.

This clonotype was observed a few times. The chain employs TRBV30 and TRBJ2-5; D not certain. With 0 bases removed from V and 0 bases from J, the gap between germline ends came to 11 bases. This CDR3 spans 15 amino acids. Germline V gene lookup returns CDR1 GTSNPN and CDR2 SVGIG (reference sequence). CDR3 sequence: CAWSVKAPYQETQYF. For the CDR3, the DNA is TGTGCCTGGAGTGTAAAGGCCCCATACCAAGAGACCCAGTACTTC.

Only a few counts were recorded for this clonotype. The gene calls are TRBV15 and TRBJ2-7, with a weak D call TRBD2 (6 bases). The CDR3 runs 14 residues. In germline, CDR1 is LNHNV, CDR2 YYDKDF (reference sequence). V shed 0 bases and J shed 6 bases, with 12 bases lying between them. The CDR3 spells CATSRDGGQGEQYF. The DNA for the CDR3 is TGTGCCACCAGCAGAGACGGAGGGCAGGGCGAGCAGTACTTC.

The genes are TRBV28 and TRBJ2-7, with TRBD1 matching over 10 bases. Germline values: CDR1 MDHEN, CDR2 SYDVKM. CDR3 length: 14 amino acids. V lost 5 bases, J lost 4 bases, and 5 bases stayed unmatched. CDR3 sequence reads: CASSRQGAGYEQYF. The DNA of the CDR3 is TGTGCCAGCAGTCGACAGGGGGCGGGGTACGAGCAGTACTTC.

This clonotype was seen repeatedly, ten times or more. The chain links TRBV7-2 to TRBJ1-2; D remains ambiguous. Trimming removed 1 base from V and 6 bases from J, with 9 bases in between. CDR1 is SGHTA and CDR2 is FQGNSA in the germline V gene. This CDR3 region has 13 residues. The CDR3 sequence: CASSLGPGNGYTF. The CDR3 DNA reads as TGTGCCAGCAGCTTAGGCCCGGGAAATGGCTACACCTTC.

This clonotype was seen at least ten times. The chain couples TRBV3-1 to TRBJ1-2; 8 positions match TRBD1. Germline CDR1 LGHDT, CDR2 YNNKEL (reference sequence). This CDR3 comprises 15 residues. V trimming: 1 base; J trimming: 2 bases; junction bases outside the gene matches: 3. CDR3 bases: TGTGCCAGCAGCCAAGTTGCAGGGGGCAACTATGGCTACACCTTC. Protein: CASSQVAGGNYGYTF.

CDR3 sequence: CASRRTSTDTQYF. The CDR3 DNA reads TGTGCCAGCAGGCGGACTAGCACAGATACGCAGTATTTT. V and J are TRBV7-2 and TRBJ2-3, with a tentative D call TRBD2 (5 bases). The CDR3 has 13 residues. Trimming left V 6 bases short and J 0 bases short, with 7 bases between. CDR1 is SGHTA and CDR2 is FQGNSA in the germline V gene.

J is TRBJ2-3 and V is TRBV28; D is unresolved. The germline V gene encodes CDR1 MDHEN and CDR2 SYDVKM. This CDR3 is 15 amino acids long. V gave up 2 bases and J gave up 1 base, with 10 bases separating them. CDR3 sequence (DNA): TGTGCCAGCAGTTTAGTCCCCGTCGGCACAGATACGCAGTATTTT. As protein: CASSLVPVGTDTQYF.

This clonotype was seen a handful of times. The rearrangement uses TRBV5-1 and TRBJ2-3, with TRBD2 identical over 9 bases. Germline V CDR1 and CDR2: SGHRS, YFSETQ. The CDR3 consists of 15 residues. Trimming took 4 bases from V and 3 from J; bases not matched to a gene: 6. CDR3 residues: CASSIGLARTDTQYF. The DNA of the CDR3 is TGCGCCAGCAGCATAGGACTAGCGCGTACAGATACGCAGTATTTT.

This clonotype was seen a single time. At one boundary the junction diverges from the germline segment, which might be a read error. The chain uses TRBV20-1 and TRBJ2-5, with D unclear. CDR1 is DFQATT and CDR2 is SNEGSKA in the germline V gene (reference sequence). The CDR3 loop spans 14 amino acids. The CDR3 bases are TGCAGTGCTTTTCGGAGTGGCCTCCAAGAGATCCAGTACTTC. It specifies CSAFRSGLQEIQYF.

This clonotype appeared a few times. The J gene is TRBJ2-5, the V gene TRBV20-1, with 12 bases matching TRBD2. The germline gives CDR1 DFQATT, CDR2 SNEGSKA (reference sequence). V lost 2 bases and J lost 5; bases outside the gene matches: 9. The CDR3 runs to 16 residues. As DNA, the CDR3 is TGCAGTGCTAGACGCGAGACTAGCGGGAGCCCTGAGACCCAGTACTTC. Amino acids: CSARRETSGSPETQYF.

The table lists this clonotype with a few counts. V gene TRBV20-1 combines with J gene TRBJ1-4; D remains unclear. The ends were cut back, 0 bases at V and 8 bases at J, with 22 bases in the middle. The CDR3 loop spans 17 amino acids. CDR1 and CDR2 (germline): DFQATT, SNEGSKA (reference sequence). This CDR3 reads CSARDTRKLDLEEKLFF. In DNA, the CDR3 is TGCAGTGCTAGAGATACCAGAAAGCTAGACTTGGAGGAAAAACTGTTTTTT.

This clonotype was found a few times. The rearrangement joins TRBV6-1 to TRBJ1-4, with D maybe TRBD1 (6 bases). This CDR3 is 13 amino acids long. V dropped 8 bases and J dropped 8 bases, with 15 bases sitting between them. Germline V lookup: CDR1 MNHNS, CDR2 SASEGT. CDR3 region: CASVGGTGEKLFF. CDR3 coding DNA: TGTGCCAGCGTAGGGGGGACTGGCGAAAAACTGTTTTTT.

The chain uses TRBV29-1 and TRBJ1-1; D gene uncertain. CDR3 length: 12 amino acids. Germline V CDR1 and CDR2: SQVTM, ANQGSEA. Trimming shortened V by 7 bases and J by 1 base, and 10 bases separated the two germline ends. DNA of the CDR3: TGCAGCGGCGGGGATACGAACACTGAAGCTTTCTTT. Its protein is CSGGDTNTEAFF.

The rearrangement joins TRBV20-1 to TRBJ2-3; D is perhaps TRBD2 (6 bases). Germline V gene sequence: CDR1 DFQATT, CDR2 SNEGSKA (reference sequence). CDR3 length equals 15 residues. V lost 4 bases and J 1 base, leaving 15 bases between the germline ends. CDR3 in amino acids: CSAKDPKRGTDTQYF. The CDR3 bases are TGCAGTGCTAAAGACCCAAAGCGGGGCACAGATACGCAGTATTTT.

This clonotype was counted a few times. V is TRBV7-3 and J is TRBJ2-5; TRBD1 agrees at 7 bases. Germline V lookup: CDR1 SGHTA, CDR2 FQGTGA. The V and J ends lost 5 bases and 0 bases, in that order; junction bases with no gene match: 12. This CDR3 comprises 17 residues. The DNA of the CDR3 is TGTGCCAGCAGCGATTCCGGACAGGAGGTTTACCAAGAGACCCAGTACTTC. This translates into CASSDSGQEVYQETQYF.

The genes are TRBV7-2 and TRBJ2-5; 8 bases are a match to TRBD2. The J segment lost 5 bases and the V segment lost 5 bases, leaving 7 bases of the junction unmatched. Germline V CDR1 and CDR2: SGHTA, FQGNSA. This CDR3 has 14 amino acids. CDR3 amino acids: CASSPGGTSETQYF. DNA of the CDR3: TGTGCCAGCAGCCCGGGAGGGACCAGCGAGACCCAGTACTTC.

The gene calls are TRBV12-3 or TRBV12-4 and TRBJ2-7; D is possibly TRBD1 (5 bases). V was clipped by 4 bases and J by 2 bases, with 15 bases between them. The CDR3 covers 15 residues. The CDR3 region has the DNA TGTGCCAGCAGTTCCTCGGACACCTGGACCTACGAGCAGTACTTC. The encoded protein is CASSSSDTWTYEQYF.

This clonotype was seen repeatedly, ten times or more. The chain joins TRBV7-9 to TRBJ2-5; the match to TRBD2 covers 12 bases. The DNA end favors TRBJ2-7, so the J call may be wrong. Per the germline V gene, CDR1 is SEHNR and CDR2 is FQNEAQ (reference sequence). The CDR3 extends over 16 amino acids. In nucleotides, the CDR3 is TGTGCCAGCAGCCCTATTGGACTAGCGGGAACCTACGAGCAGTACTTC. This encodes CASSPIGLAGTYEQYF.

This chain uses TRBV7-2 with TRBJ2-5; maybe TRBD2 (6 bases). Looked up from germline, CDR1 is SGHTA and CDR2 is FQGNSA. Between the trimmed V and J ends, which lost 6 bases and 2 bases, there was a span of 13 bases. The CDR3 spans 14 residues. The CDR3 DNA reads TGTGCCAGCAGGGAGGGGTATTTGCAAGAGACCCAGTACTTC. The encoded protein is CASREGYLQETQYF.

This clonotype has more than one count but fewer than ten. The chain joins TRBV5-4 to TRBJ2-1; maybe TRBD1 (5 bases). Trimming cost V 5 bases and J 8 bases, with 20 bases left between them. This CDR3 is 15 amino acids long. Germline assignment: CDR1 SGHNT and CDR2 YYREEE (reference sequence). CDR3 region: CASRKSPDTQDEQFF. The CDR3 DNA reads as TGTGCCAGCAGGAAAAGTCCGGACACACAAGATGAGCAGTTCTTC.

This clonotype was observed a few times. The V call is TRBV20-1, the J call TRBJ1-5; D is undetermined. Germline V CDR1 and CDR2: DFQATT, SNEGSKA (reference sequence). CDR3 size: 14 residues. V lost 0 bases to trimming and J lost 7 bases, with 13 bases between them. The CDR3 sequence is CSARDLIAGQPQHF. CDR3 DNA: TGCAGTGCTAGAGATCTGATCGCCGGCCAGCCCCAGCATTTT.

This clonotype was found a few times. The genes are TRBV29-1 and TRBJ2-2, with a tentative D call TRBD1 (5 bases). Trimming stripped 7 bases from V and 5 bases from J, with 14 bases between. This CDR3 region has 13 residues. Germline CDR1 is SQVTM and CDR2 is ANQGSEA. The CDR3 sequence is CSASTVMTGELFF. CDR3 nucleotide sequence: TGCAGCGCCTCGACAGTCATGACCGGGGAGCTGTTTTTT.

This clonotype appeared many times. This chain links TRBV7-6 with TRBJ1-1; no definite D call. This CDR3 contains 15 residues. CDR1 and CDR2 from the germline V gene are SGHVS and FNYEAQ. The V end was cut by 5 bases, the J end by 3 bases, with 16 bases between. The CDR3, as DNA: TGTGCCAGCAGCCCCAGTGGGTTCGGCGACACTGAAGCTTTCTTT. Its translation: CASSPSGFGDTEAFF.

The chain combines TRBV18 with TRBJ2-1; 10 bases align to TRBD2. There are 16 residues in the CDR3. CDR1 is KGHSH, CDR2 LQKENI, per germline. J gave up 7 bases and V 3 bases, and 9 bases lay outside the gene matches. In DNA form, the CDR3 reads TGTGCCAGCTCACCCTCGCCTAGCGGGAGTTATAATGAGCAGTTCTTC. The encoded protein is CASSPSPSGSYNEQFF.

This clonotype was observed a handful of times. This chain uses TRBV20-1 with TRBJ2-5, with TRBD2 matching 9 bases. The CDR3 has 15 residues. The germline gives CDR1 DFQATT, CDR2 SNEGSKA (reference sequence). Germline trimming cut 2 bases from V and 5 bases from J; bases unmatched to any gene: 9. CDR3 residues: CSARSSGGFGETQYF. The CDR3 region has the DNA TGCAGTGCTAGATCGAGCGGGGGGTTTGGGGAGACCCAGTACTTC.

The chain recombines TRBV28 with TRBJ2-5, with 8 nucleotides matching TRBD2. The end of the DNA fits TRBJ2-1 better, so the J call may be wrong. Germline V lookup: CDR1 MDHEN, CDR2 SYDVKM. The length of the CDR3 is 16 residues. Here the CDR3 reads CASSPPGGGMRNEQFF. CDR3 sequence (DNA): TGTGCCAGCAGTCCCCCCGGGGGGGGTATGCGGAATGAGCAGTTCTTC.

The table lists this clonotype with a few counts. V gene TRBV29-1 combines with J gene TRBJ1-1; D is perhaps TRBD1 (5 bases). Between the trimmed V and J ends, which lost 4 bases and 4 bases, there was a span of 10 bases. CDR1 SQVTM and CDR2 ANQGSEA come from the germline V gene. The CDR3 contains 12 residues. CDR3 nucleotide sequence: TGCAGCGTTGTCGGGGGTGGCACTGAAGCTTTCTTT. Amino acid sequence: CSVVGGGTEAFF.

This clonotype has a handful of counts. The V call is TRBV7-2, the J call TRBJ1-2; D is perhaps TRBD1 (5 bases). The CDR3 is made up of 13 amino acids. Germline CDR1 SGHTA, CDR2 FQGNSA. V was cut by 3 bases and J by 3 bases, with 8 bases left in between. CDR3 bases: TGTGCCAGCAGCTTGCCAGGGTACTATGGCTACACCTTC. It encodes CASSLPGYYGYTF.

The CDR3 is CASSLRQGDEQFF. DNA of the CDR3: TGTGCCAGCAGCTTACGACAGGGGGATGAGCAGTTCTTC. This sequence joins TRBV7-9 and TRBJ2-1; 9 bases agree with TRBD1. The CDR3 consists of 13 residues. With V trimmed by 2 bases and J by 8 bases, 1 base remained unmatched. Germline V CDR1 and CDR2: SEHNR, FQNEAQ (reference sequence).